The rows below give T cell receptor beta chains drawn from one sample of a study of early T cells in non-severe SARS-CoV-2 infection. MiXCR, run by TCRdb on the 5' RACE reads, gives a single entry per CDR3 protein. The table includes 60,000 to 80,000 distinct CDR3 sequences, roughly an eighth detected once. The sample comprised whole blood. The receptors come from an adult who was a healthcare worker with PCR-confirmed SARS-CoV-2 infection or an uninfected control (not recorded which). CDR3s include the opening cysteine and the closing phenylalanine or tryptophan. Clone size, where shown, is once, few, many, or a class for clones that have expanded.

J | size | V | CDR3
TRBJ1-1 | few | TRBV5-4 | CASSWRAGQGAFF
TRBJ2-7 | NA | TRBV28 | CASRGQGSHEQYF
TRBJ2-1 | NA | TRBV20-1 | CSARQTGTSPYNEQFF
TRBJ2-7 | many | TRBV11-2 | CASSLTRNEQYF
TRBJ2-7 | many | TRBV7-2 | CASSSGTAAHEQYF
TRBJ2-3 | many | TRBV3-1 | CASTLTTTGGDTQYF
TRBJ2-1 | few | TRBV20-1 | CSAPRSQGNEQFF
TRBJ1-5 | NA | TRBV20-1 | CSASYPGQGDQPQHF
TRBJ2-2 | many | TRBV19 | CASRQLSNTGELFF
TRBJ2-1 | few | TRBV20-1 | CSATGTSGRALGEQFF
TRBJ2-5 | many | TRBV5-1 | CASSSEPGQGTETQYF
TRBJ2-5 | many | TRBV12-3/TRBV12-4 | CASSLRPRETQYF
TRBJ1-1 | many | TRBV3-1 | CASSQPRGQAQNTEAFF
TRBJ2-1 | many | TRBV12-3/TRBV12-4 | CASSPRQGGLGEQFF
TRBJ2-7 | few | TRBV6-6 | CASKLDPGGYEQYF
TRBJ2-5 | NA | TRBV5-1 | CASSPISGRASETQYF
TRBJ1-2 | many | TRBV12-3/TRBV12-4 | CASSHRQALRPYGYTF
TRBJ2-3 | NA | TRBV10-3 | CAIGDLSTDTQYF
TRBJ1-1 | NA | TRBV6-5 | CASRIDRGSNTEAFF
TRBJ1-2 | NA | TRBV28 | CASSLTGPPGGYTF
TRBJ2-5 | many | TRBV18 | CASSPPSPETQYF
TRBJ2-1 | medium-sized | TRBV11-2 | CASSLWANRYSYNEQFF
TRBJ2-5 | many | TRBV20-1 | CSASPGASETQYF
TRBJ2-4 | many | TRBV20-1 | CSAREDQAKNIQYF
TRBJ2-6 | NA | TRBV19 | CASSLRGQGSGANVLTF
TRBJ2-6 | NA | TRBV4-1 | CASSQARDSGANVLTF
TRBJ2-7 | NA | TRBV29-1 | CSVQGQTYEQYF
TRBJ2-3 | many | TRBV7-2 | CASSPAGSNTQYF
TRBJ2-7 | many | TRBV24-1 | CATSDPRTGRGEQYF
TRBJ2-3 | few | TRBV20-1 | CSANLGQGLTDTQYF
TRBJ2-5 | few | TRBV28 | CASSKASDREETQYF
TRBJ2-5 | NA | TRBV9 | CASSVGGDQETQYF
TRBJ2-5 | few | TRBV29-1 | CSLAGQGTSETQYF
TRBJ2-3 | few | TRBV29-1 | CSVALAASTDTQYF
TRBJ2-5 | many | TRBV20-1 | CSARVAGQETQYF
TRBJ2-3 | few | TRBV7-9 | CASSPTSQGSEDTQYF
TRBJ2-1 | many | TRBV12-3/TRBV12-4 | CASRGGTSGRNEQFF